This is a list of T cell receptor beta chains from one sample in a study of shared clonotypes between healthy human individuals. Profiled with immunoSEQ multiplex PCR; TCRdb holds only in-frame clones, not every one. Among about 2.5 million clones, about nine tenths were seen once, and the ten largest hold around 0.4%. The sequenced sample was naive CD4+ T cells from PBMCs. These receptors all come from a man aged 18 to 29 in good health. Some clones in this sample may be carry-over from other donors' samples. CDR3s include the opening cysteine and the closing phenylalanine or tryptophan.

CDR3 length,V gene,J gene,CDR3 protein
17,TRBV4-2,TRBJ2-3,CASSQEMAGRNPDTQYF
16,TRBV2,TRBJ2-3,CASEREVGVSTDTQYF
15,TRBV19,TRBJ1-4,CASSIRGATNEKLFF
17,TRBV12-5,TRBJ2-3,CASGFSSSGGFTDTQYF
18,TRBV5-1,TRBJ2-1,CASSFPLSGRGGANEQFF
13,TRBV6-6,TRBJ2-4,CAGSGDVKNIQYF
13,TRBV5-1,TRBJ2-7,CASALAAAYEQYF
12,TRBV7-9,TRBJ2-1,CASSPRGREQFF
14,TRBV5-1,TRBJ1-1,CASSLTQGSTEAFF
14,TRBV5-4,TRBJ2-3,CASSFSGSTDTQYF
14,TRBV14,TRBJ2-5,CASSPGSNQETQYF
15,TRBV28,TRBJ2-7,CASSQGQAGSYEQYF
14,TRBV5-1,TRBJ2-6,CASARGSGANVLTF
17,TRBV7-3,TRBJ2-3,CASSLPGTSGNTDTQYF
17,TRBV7-9,TRBJ2-1,CASSLALDTGSYNEQFF
13,TRBV5-1,TRBJ2-7,CASAVTGFSEQYF
12,TRBV7-3,TRBJ2-1,CASSSSGNEQFF
15,TRBV9,TRBJ2-2,CASSYEDRAAGELFF
16,TRBV7-3,TRBJ2-7,CASSPVPVQGVGLSDF
14,TRBV2,TRBJ2-7,CASSEQGANYEQYF
14,TRBV6-5,TRBJ2-7,CASRVGQAWYEQYF
11,TRBV6-1,TRBJ1-2,CASSEANGYTF
17,TRBV19,TRBJ2-5,CASSKGLAGPTKETQYF
15,TRBV7-2,TRBJ1-5,CASSMTVLLNQPQHF
15,TRBV7-6,TRBJ2-5,CASSLVGLGGETQYF
12,TRBV28,TRBJ2-7,CASSPPSYEQYF
14,TRBV28,TRBJ1-2,CASSTRQGNYGYTF
14,TRBV27,TRBJ1-1,CASSLLSSGSRAFF
14,TRBV7-2,TRBJ2-3,CASSLVASTDTQYF
14,TRBV19,TRBJ1-1,CASTQGFKNTEAFF
12,TRBV28,TRBJ1-2,CASSFTGVGYTF
17,TRBV30,TRBJ2-7,CAWEVTSGSPSSYEQYF
14,TRBV9,TRBJ2-7,CASSVEEASYEQYF
14,TRBV28,TRBJ1-2,CASTITGGPGGYTF
19,TRBV4-2,TRBJ2-1,CASSQGAGEGNPRGDEQFF
13,TRBV28,TRBJ1-2,CASSLRGVYGYTF
13,TRBV5-4,TRBJ2-5,CASRSSGGETQYF
15,TRBV10-3,TRBJ1-2,CAISGGTDLSVGYTF
15,TRBV5-1,TRBJ2-7,CASSLAGGPSREQYF
13,TRBV19,TRBJ1-1,CASSRAAAFEAFF
15,TRBV6-5,TRBJ2-5,CASRRTSGGKETQYF